A single sample gave rise to the 17 T cell receptor beta chains below, sequenced in a study of spatial heterogeneity in lung cancer. MiXCR was run by TCRdb on the 5' RACE reads, yielding one entry per CDR3 protein. The sample has some 44,000 distinct CDR3 sequences, approximately 13% seen once. Time point reported: sample taken at primary tumor resection. The sequencing used PBMCs, collected at surgery. These TCRs come from a male donor with early-stage non-small cell lung cancer.

Only a few counts were recorded for this clonotype. This chain links TRBV29-1 with TRBJ2-2; D is undetermined. The CDR3 loop spans 14 amino acids. CDR1 is SQVTM and CDR2 is ANQGSEA in the germline V gene. The V and J ends lost 1 base and 1 base respectively, with 7 bases between them. The CDR3 nucleotides are TGCAGCGTTGAAGTGGTCGGGAACACCGGGGAGCTGTTTTTT. Amino acids: CSVEVVGNTGELFF.

This clonotype showed up just a few times. The chain recombines TRBV29-1 with TRBJ1-2; D is unresolved. CDR1 and CDR2 (germline): SQVTM, ANQGSEA. This CDR3 region has 13 residues. V was shortened by 7 bases and J by 4 bases, with 16 bases between the two germline ends. CDR3 sequence: CSAKDGFGYGYTF. CDR3 coding DNA: TGCAGCGCCAAAGACGGATTTGGCTATGGCTACACCTTC.

This clonotype was counted at least ten times. The chain combines TRBV28 with TRBJ2-7; 8 bases fit TRBD2. This CDR3 spans 15 amino acids. The junction had 9 bases not matched to a gene; V was cut back by 6 bases and J by 2 bases. Germline V gene data show CDR1 as MDHEN and CDR2 as SYDVKM. CDR3 DNA: TGTGCCAGCAGCCCGGGGGGGCGGGGTCCCTACGAGCAGTACTTC. Amino acids: CASSPGGRGPYEQYF.

This clonotype appeared many times. The rearrangement links TRBV4-1 to TRBJ1-5; D ambiguous. This CDR3 has 14 amino acids. Per the germline V gene, CDR1 is MGHRA and CDR2 is YSYEKL. The V and J ends lost 4 bases and 3 bases respectively, with 10 bases between them. CDR3 region: CASSRLRDNQPQHF. CDR3 bases: TGCGCCAGCAGCCGACTACGGGACAATCAGCCCCAGCATTTT.

Turning to this clonotype: A much more abundant neighbour one base away suggests this may be a read error. V is TRBV7-9 and J is TRBJ2-3; no definite D call. The CDR3 consists of 13 residues. Germline lookup yields CDR1 SEHNR and CDR2 FQNEAQ (reference sequence). This CDR3 reads CASSLVGTDTRYF. For the CDR3, the DNA is TGTGCCAGCAGCTTAGTTGGCACAGATACGCGGTATTTT.

The chain is built from TRBV27 and TRBJ2-2; D possibly corresponds to TRBD1 (5 bases). The V gene's germline CDR1 is MNHEY and CDR2 SMNVEV (reference sequence). The CDR3 is 15 amino acids. V dropped 2 bases and J dropped 5 bases, with 12 bases sitting between them. The CDR3 loop is CASSLMWGGTGELFF. CDR3 sequence (DNA): TGTGCCAGCAGTTTAATGTGGGGCGGAACCGGGGAGCTGTTTTTT.

The sample holds a few counts of this clonotype. The genes are TRBV5-6 and TRBJ1-6, with TRBD1 identical over 8 bases. There are 18 residues in the CDR3. Trimming removed 1 base from V and 6 bases from J; junction bases left unmatched: 12. Germline V gene sequence: CDR1 SGHDT, CDR2 YYEEEE. The CDR3 loop reads CASSLYGTGMSRNSPLHF. CDR3 in DNA: TGTGCCAGCAGCTTGTACGGGACAGGAATGTCGCGTAATTCACCCCTCCACTTT.

This clonotype has a handful of counts. The chain employs TRBV20-1 and TRBJ1-2; TRBD1 aligns across 7 bases. The CDR3 contains 12 residues. CDR1 is DFQATT and CDR2 is SNEGSKA in the germline V gene (reference sequence). V dropped 4 bases and J dropped 7; count of bases not matched to a gene: 6. This CDR3 reads CSATRRGLGYTF. The CDR3, as DNA: TGCAGTGCTACGCGAAGGGGGCTTGGCTACACCTTC.

This clonotype was found many times. V is TRBV28 and J is TRBJ2-7; maybe TRBD1 (5 bases). From germline, CDR1 is MDHEN and CDR2 SYDVKM. Trimming pared 6 bases from V and 5 bases from J, leaving 20 bases between. CDR3 size: 15 residues. In DNA, the CDR3 is TGTGCCAGCAGACCTCCAGGGTCCGCGAGTAACGAGCAGTACTTC. Protein: CASRPPGSASNEQYF.

The sample holds many counts of this clonotype. J is TRBJ1-4 and V is TRBV5-6, with no clear D. V was shortened by 3 bases and J by 5 bases, with 14 bases between the two germline ends. The CDR3 has 15 amino acids. CDR1 and CDR2 from the germline V gene are SGHDT and YYEEEE. Here the CDR3 DNA reads TGTGCCAGCAGCTCGGAACATGACACCAATGAAAAACTGTTTTTT. This codes for CASSSEHDTNEKLFF. Supplemented by reference TRBV5-6 and TRBJ1-4, the full variable domain reads DAGVTQSPTHLIKTRGQQVTLRCSPKSGHDTVSWYQQALGQGPQFIFQYYEEEERQRGNFPDRFSGHQFPNYSSELNVNALLLGDSALYLCASSSEHDTNEKLFFGSGTQLSVL.

V usage is TRBV11-3 and J usage is TRBJ2-1; D is perhaps TRBD1 or TRBD2 (6 bases each). V was shortened by 4 bases and J by 9 bases, with 22 bases between the two germline ends. CDR3 length: 16 residues. Germline assignment: CDR1 SGHNT and CDR2 YENEEA. Here the CDR3 reads CASSSQMQGTWGEQFF. DNA of the CDR3: TGTGCCAGCAGCTCCCAGATGCAGGGGACTTGGGGTGAGCAGTTCTTC.

This chain uses TRBV28 with TRBJ2-7, with 9 nucleotides matching TRBD1. Germline trimming cut 5 bases from V and 3 bases from J; bases unmatched to any gene: 8. The germline V gene encodes CDR1 MDHEN and CDR2 SYDVKM. The CDR3 has 15 amino acids. CDR3 protein: CASSVVGQGLYEQYF. CDR3 coding DNA: TGTGCCAGCAGTGTCGTGGGACAGGGCCTCTACGAGCAGTACTTC. Filled out from reference TRBV28 and TRBJ2-7, the complete variable domain reads DVKVTQSSRYLVKRTGEKVFLECVQDMDHENMFWYRQDPGLGLRLIYFSYDVKMKEKGDIPEGYSVSREKKERFSLILESASTNQTSMYLCASSVVGQGLYEQYFGPGTRLTVT.

This clonotype was picked up a small number of times. The chain has TRBV7-2 and TRBJ2-3; the match to TRBD2 covers 12 bases. Germline V lookup: CDR1 SGHTA, CDR2 FQGNSA. The junction had 2 bases not matched to a gene; V was cut back by 4 bases and J by 3 bases. CDR3 length equals 15 residues. CDR3 in DNA: TGTGCCAGCAGCTGGACTAGCGGGACTACAGATACGCAGTATTTT. This gives the protein CASSWTSGTTDTQYF. The full variable domain, rest sourced from reference TRBV7-2 and TRBJ2-3, is GAGVSQSPSNKVTEKGKDVELRCDPISGHTALYWYRQSLGQGLEFLIYFQGNSAPDKSGLPSDRFSAERTGGSVSTLTIQRTQQEDSAVYLCASSWTSGTTDTQYFGPGTRLTVL.

This clonotype was recorded a few times. V usage is TRBV20-1 and J usage is TRBJ1-2; TRBD1 is a possible D gene (5 bases). Trimming took 7 bases from V and 1 from J, leaving 19 bases between them. The CDR3 totals 15 residues. The germline CDR1 and CDR2 sequences are DFQATT and SNEGSKA (reference sequence). The CDR3 nucleotides read TGCAGTGTGGAGGGGTTGCAGCACGGTAACTATGGCTACACCTTC. This sequence encodes CSVEGLQHGNYGYTF.

This chain links TRBV5-1 with TRBJ1-1, with no clear D. Between the trimmed V and J ends, which lost 3 bases and 1 base, there was a span of 7 bases. The V gene's germline CDR1 is SGHRS and CDR2 YFSETQ. The CDR3 is 13 residues long. For the CDR3, the DNA is TGCGCCAGCAGCTCGACACCGAACACTGAAGCTTTCTTT. Amino acids: CASSSTPNTEAFF.

In its sample, this clonotype was seen a few times. The rearrangement joins TRBV6-5 to TRBJ2-5, with D unresolved. Germline V gene data show CDR1 as MNHEY and CDR2 as SVGAGI. The CDR3 covers 11 residues. V lost 5 bases and J 5 bases, leaving 6 bases between the germline ends. CDR3 loop: CASSTGETQYF. CDR3 nucleotide sequence: TGTGCCAGCAGTACCGGGGAGACCCAGTACTTC.

Ten or more counts support this clonotype. The rearrangement uses TRBV5-4 and TRBJ1-1, with D tentatively TRBD1 (5 bases). Trimming shortened V by 2 bases and J by 2 bases, and 10 bases separated the two germline ends. The CDR3 runs to 14 residues. Germline V lookup: CDR1 SGHNT, CDR2 YYREEE (reference sequence). CDR3 loop: CASSFAGANTEAFF. In DNA, the CDR3 is TGTGCCAGCAGCTTTGCCGGGGCAAACACTGAAGCTTTCTTT.